A selection of T cell receptor beta chains follows, all from one sample in a study of blood T cell repertoires in COVID-19. The protocol was immunoSEQ multiplex PCR, while the TCRdb copy is restricted to in-frame clones and leaves out a portion. The sample shows 120,000 to 150,000 clones, around four fifths of them seen only once. Sample: peripheral blood. These TCRs come from a woman in her forties with active or convalescent COVID-19. The CDR3 runs from the conserved cysteine through the conserved F or W. D genes are given only for firm matches. The listing skips clone size in some rows; elsewhere it reads once, few, many or a size class.

d_gene: -
j_gene: TRBJ2-1
v_gene: TRBV3-1/TRBV3-2
abundance: -
CDR3nt: TGTGCCAGCAGCCAAGCCGTCGGGGGGCTGGGTGAGCAGTTCTTC
CDR3aa: CASSQAVGGLGEQFF

d_gene: TRBD2
j_gene: TRBJ2-3
v_gene: TRBV9
abundance: -
CDR3nt: TGTGCCAGCAGCGTAGAGTCCCAGACAGATATGGGGGGGTGGACAGATACGCAGTATTTT
CDR3aa: CASSVESQTDMGGWTDTQYF

d_gene: TRBD1
j_gene: TRBJ1-5
v_gene: TRBV28
abundance: few
CDR3nt: TGTGCCAGCAGTTTGCCAGGGGGCCTCAATCAGCCCCAGCATTTT
CDR3aa: CASSLPGGLNQPQHF

d_gene: TRBD1
j_gene: TRBJ1-1
v_gene: TRBV11-2
abundance: -
CDR3nt: TGTGCCAGCAGCTTAAGACAGGGAAGCACTGAAGCTTTCTTT
CDR3aa: CASSLRQGSTEAFF

d_gene: TRBD2
j_gene: TRBJ2-5
v_gene: TRBV4-1
abundance: once
CDR3nt: TGCGCCAGCAGCCAAGACCCCTCGTGGCGGGAGAAGCAGACCCAGTACTTC
CDR3aa: CASSQDPSWREKQTQYF

d_gene: TRBD2
j_gene: TRBJ2-3
v_gene: TRBV15
abundance: -
CDR3nt: TGTGCCACCAGCAGAGGGGGAATTCTAGCGGGGTCAACAGATACGCAGTATTTT
CDR3aa: CATSRGGILAGSTDTQYF

d_gene: TRBD1
j_gene: TRBJ1-6
v_gene: TRBV24-1
abundance: -
CDR3nt: TGTGCCACCAGAAGGCACAGGGGAAGGGGAAATTCACCCCTCCACTTT
CDR3aa: CATRRHRGRGNSPLHF

d_gene: -
j_gene: TRBJ2-1
v_gene: TRBV6-1
abundance: -
CDR3nt: TGTGCCAGCAGTGAAGCAGGGGGTGCCTACAATGAGCAGTTCTTC
CDR3aa: CASSEAGGAYNEQFF

d_gene: -
j_gene: TRBJ2-3
v_gene: TRBV5-1
abundance: -
CDR3nt: TGCGCCAGCAGCTTGGCCTCAGACGGGGATACGCAGTATTTT
CDR3aa: CASSLASDGDTQYF

d_gene: -
j_gene: TRBJ2-7
v_gene: TRBV19
abundance: many
CDR3nt: TGTGCCAGTAGTGCCGGCAGGGAAGGAATCCTCGAGCAGTACTTC
CDR3aa: CASSAGREGILEQYF

d_gene: TRBD1
j_gene: TRBJ1-1
v_gene: TRBV6-5
abundance: -
CDR3nt: TGTGCCAGCAGTTACCCAGGACAGGGGAGTGAAGCTTTCTTT
CDR3aa: CASSYPGQGSEAFF

d_gene: TRBD1
j_gene: TRBJ1-5
v_gene: TRBV23-1
abundance: -
CDR3nt: TGCGCCAGCAGTCCTAGGACAGGGTGCCATCAGCCCCAGCATTTT
CDR3aa: CASSPRTGCHQPQHF

d_gene: -
j_gene: TRBJ1-3
v_gene: TRBV9
abundance: -
CDR3nt: TGTGCCAGCAGCGTAGGGAGTACATCTGGAAACACCATATATTTT
CDR3aa: CASSVGSTSGNTIYF